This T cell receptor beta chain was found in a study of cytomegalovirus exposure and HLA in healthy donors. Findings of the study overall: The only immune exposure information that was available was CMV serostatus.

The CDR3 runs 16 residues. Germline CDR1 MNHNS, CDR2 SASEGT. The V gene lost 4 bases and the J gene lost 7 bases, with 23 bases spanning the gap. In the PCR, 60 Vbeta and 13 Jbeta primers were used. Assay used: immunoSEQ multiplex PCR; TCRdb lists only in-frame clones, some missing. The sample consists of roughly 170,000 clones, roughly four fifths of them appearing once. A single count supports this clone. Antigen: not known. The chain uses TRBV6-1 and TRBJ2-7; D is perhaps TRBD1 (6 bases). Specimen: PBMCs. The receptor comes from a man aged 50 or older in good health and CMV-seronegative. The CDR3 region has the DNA TGTGCCAGCAGTGGGGGGCAGGGGACCTCCAGGGGTGAGCAGTACTTC. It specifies CASSGGQGTSRGEQYF.